These T cell receptor beta chains were read from a single sample in a study of CD4 and CD8 cells across lung adenocarcinoma regions. One entry per CDR3 protein, called by TCRdb with MiXCR from the PCR reads. The sample has 7,500 to 10,000 distinct CDR3 sequences, 46% seen once; the top ten hold about a sixth. Material: CD4+ T cells from the margin of a lung tumor. The receptors originated from a female donor with lung adenocarcinoma. The CD4 and CD8 labels of this study may be unreliable. The CDR3 runs from the conserved cysteine through the conserved F or W. D genes are given only for firm matches. Only part of the rows carry a size: once, few, many, or a class if the clone is expanded.

cdr3_aa cdr3_nt v_call clone_size d_call j_call cdr3_length
CASSPRQGREQFF TGTGCCAGCAGCCCTAGACAGGGGCGGGAGCAGTTCTTC TRBV7-6 many TRBD1 TRBJ2-1 13
CASSPPRSPTGPTINYGYTF TGTGCCAGCAGTCCCCCCCGATCGCCGACAGGACCCACCATTAACTATGGCTACACCTTC TRBV12-3/TRBV12-4 few - TRBJ1-2 20
CASSRAGAPSDTQYF TGTGCCAGCAGCAGAGCGGGAGCGCCGTCAGATACGCAGTATTTT TRBV6-5 medium-sized TRBD2 TRBJ2-3 15
CASSVYNEQFF TGTGCCAGCAGTGTATACAATGAGCAGTTCTTC TRBV6-1 medium-sized - TRBJ2-1 11
CSAPNRGSQETQYF TGCAGTGCCCCCAACAGGGGAAGCCAAGAGACCCAGTACTTC TRBV20-1 once TRBD1 TRBJ2-5 14
CASSYSRAARGDTQYF TGTGCCAGCAGTTACTCGAGGGCGGCCCGTGGGGATACGCAGTATTTT TRBV6-5 many - TRBJ2-3 16
CASSLSSTDTQYF TGTGCCAGCAGTCTATCTAGCACAGATACGCAGTATTTT TRBV6-4 medium-sized - TRBJ2-3 13
CASSRGQVSWDEQFF TGTGCCAGCAGCAGGGGGCAGGTTTCATGGGATGAGCAGTTCTTC TRBV27 - TRBD1 TRBJ2-1 15
CASRPSGAYEQYF TGTGCCAGCAGACCTTCCGGGGCCTACGAGCAGTACTTC TRBV27 few - TRBJ2-7 13
CASSSLLAGGYEQYF TGTGCCAGCAGTTCTCTCCTTGCGGGAGGCTACGAGCAGTACTTC TRBV27 medium-sized TRBD2 TRBJ2-7 15
CASSTSAQYEQYF TGTGCCAGCAGTACTAGCGCACAATACGAGCAGTACTTC TRBV6-5 many TRBD2 TRBJ2-7 13
CASRFSGTGATNIQYF TGTGCCAGCAGATTTTCGGGGACGGGCGCCACAAATATTCAGTACTTC TRBV27 - - TRBJ2-4 16
CASSEYKGSTEAFF TGTGCCAGCAGTGAATACAAGGGGAGCACTGAAGCTTTCTTT TRBV25-1 - - TRBJ1-1 14
CASSGPGGDGEQFF TGCGCCAGCAGTGGGCCTGGGGGAGATGGTGAGCAGTTCTTC TRBV10-2 medium-sized - TRBJ2-1 14
CASSLTSGRDEQYF TGTGCCAGCAGCCTGACTAGCGGGAGGGACGAGCAGTACTTC TRBV6-2/TRBV6-3 - TRBD2 TRBJ2-7 14
CASSSRTLYSGANVLTF TGTGCCAGCAGTTCGCGGACACTCTACTCTGGGGCCAACGTCCTGACTTTC TRBV6-5 few - TRBJ2-6 17
CASSEVAGLAGRGKDTQYF TGTGCCAGCAGTGAAGTTGCGGGGCTAGCGGGACGGGGCAAAGATACGCAGTATTTC TRBV6-4 - TRBD2 TRBJ2-3 19
CGAGRIQGRATEAFF TGCGGTGCTGGACGAATACAGGGACGGGCCACTGAAGCTTTCTTT TRBV20-1 - - TRBJ1-1 15
CASNNGRGAGTGEQYF TGTGCCAGCAACAACGGCCGGGGTGCGGGCACCGGGGAGCAGTATTTT TRBV6-1 - - TRBJ2-3 16
CASSQEYGVEAAKNIQYF TGTGCCAGCAGCCAAGAATACGGAGTAGAGGCGGCCAAAAACATTCAGTACTTC TRBV14 - - TRBJ2-4 18
CASLLRGKSTDTQYF TGCGCCAGCTTGCTGAGGGGAAAATCCACAGATACGCAGTATTTT TRBV10-1 few - TRBJ2-3 15
CASSLTERSEQYF TGTGCCAGCAGCCTAACGGAACGCAGTGAGCAGTACTTC TRBV4-2 - - TRBJ2-5 13
CAIRPRGLDTQYF TGTGCCATTCGACCCAGGGGGTTGGATACGCAGTATTTT TRBV27 medium-sized TRBD1 TRBJ2-3 13
CASSLVGQETQYF TGTGCCAGCAGTTTGGTAGGGCAAGAGACCCAGTACTTC TRBV27 few - TRBJ2-5 13
CASGEARPGANVLTF TGTGCCAGCGGGGAAGCACGCCCTGGGGCCAACGTCCTGACTTTC TRBV6-1 - - TRBJ2-6 15
CARGIVGGATETQYF TGTGCCAGGGGTATCGTGGGCGGTGCCACAGAGACGCAGTATTTT TRBV27 - - TRBJ2-3 15
CASRENQGVSTGTQYF TGTGCCAGCAGGGAAAACCAGGGAGTGAGCACAGGGACGCAGTATTTT TRBV6-1 - - TRBJ2-3 16
CASSSGRLSGANVLTF TGTGCCAGCAGCTCCGGACGCCTCTCTGGGGCCAACGTCCTGACTTTC TRBV27 few - TRBJ2-6 16
CASSGGIGGANVLTF TGCGCCAGCAGTGGAGGTATCGGTGGGGCCAACGTCCTGACTTTC TRBV10-2 few - TRBJ2-6 15
CASGIQETQYF TGTGCCAGCGGGATCCAAGAGACCCAGTACTTC TRBV6-1 - - TRBJ2-5 11
CASSPVPGRKNEQYF TGTGCCAGCAGCCCCGTCCCGGGGCGAAAGAACGAGCAGTACTTC TRBV7-2 medium-sized - TRBJ2-7 15
CASSYRGGAGSETQYF TGTGCCAGCAGTTACCGGGGGGGGGCGGGATCGGAGACCCAGTACTTC TRBV6-5 large TRBD2 TRBJ2-5 16
CARGLEGGSNNKQFF TGTGCCCGGGGATTAGAGGGTGGGAGTAACAATAAGCAGTTCTTC TRBV27 - - TRBJ2-1 15
CASSFKGNTQYF TGTGCCAGCAGTTTCAAGGGAAATACGCAGTATTTT TRBV27 few - TRBJ2-3 12
CASSFPPAVGTDTQYF TGTGCCAGCAGCTTCCCCCCGGCCGTAGGCACAGATACGCAGTATTTT TRBV11-3 many - TRBJ2-3 16
CASSERREDNEQFF TGTGCCAGCAGCGAAAGGAGGGAAGACAATGAGCAGTTCTTC TRBV7-8 - - TRBJ2-1 14
CASRPGQGRSGANVLSF TGTGCCAGCAGGCCGGGACAGGGCCGGTCTGGGGCCAACGTGCTGTCCTTC TRBV6-1 - TRBD1 TRBJ2-6 17
CASSEHGAGETQYF TGTGCCAGCAGTGAACATGGAGCCGGAGAGACCCAGTACTTC TRBV6-1 - - TRBJ2-5 14
CASSLGGADTQYF TGTGCCAGCAGCTTAGGCGGGGCAGATACGCAGTATTTT TRBV7-2 few - TRBJ2-3 13
CAWAGDLAKNIQYF TGTGCCTGGGCAGGGGACCTAGCCAAAAACATTCAGTACTTC TRBV30 few - TRBJ2-4 14
CASSEAGGDEQYF TGTGCCAGCAGTGAGGCAGGGGGAGACGAGCAGTACTTC TRBV2 once TRBD1 TRBJ2-7 13
CASGCDQDTQYF TGTGCCAGCGGATGTGACCAGGACACTCAGTACTTC TRBV6-1 - - TRBJ2-4 12
CSAISGNTEAFF TGCAGTGCTATTTCGGGGAACACTGAAGCTTTCTTT TRBV20-1 once - TRBJ1-1 12
CASSLGPGTGVVF TGTGCCAGCAGTTTAGGGCCCGGGACAGGGGTAGTCTTC TRBV27 - TRBD1 TRBJ2-1 13
CASSGGGFVTGELFF TGTGCCAGCAGTGGCGGGGGCTTTGTCACCGGGGAGCTGTTTTTT TRBV25-1 many - TRBJ2-2 15
CASILELNTEAFF TGTGCCAGCATCTTGGAGCTGAACACTGAAGCTTTCTTT TRBV6-1 - - TRBJ1-1 13
CASSATGTGRHYGYTF TGTGCCAGCAGTGCCACCGGGACAGGGAGGCACTATGGCTACACCTTC TRBV6-1 many TRBD1 TRBJ1-2 16
CASSLASQGYTIYF TGTGCCAGCAGCTTAGCGTCTCAGGGTTACACCATATATTTT TRBV7-2 few - TRBJ1-3 14
CASSSLGQGYNIGELFF TGTGCCAGCAGCTCCCTGGGACAGGGTTATAATATCGGGGAGCTGTTTTTT TRBV7-2 medium-sized TRBD1 TRBJ2-2 17
CASSFGGSSYEQYF TGTGCCAGCAGCTTTGGCGGGAGCTCCTACGAGCAGTACTTC TRBV7-2 - TRBD2 TRBJ2-7 14
CARSQDRVNEQFF TGTGCCCGCAGCCAAGACAGGGTTAATGAGCAGTTCTTC TRBV7-8 once TRBD1 TRBJ2-1 13
CASSPKSGTYEQYF TGTGCCAGCTCACCTAAATCAGGGACTTACGAGCAGTACTTC TRBV18 - - TRBJ2-7 14
CASTHSGVGTDTQYF TGTGCCAGCACCCACTCGGGAGTGGGCACAGATACGCAGTATTTT TRBV6-1 - - TRBJ2-3 15